These 13 T cell receptor beta chains came from one sample sequenced in a study of early T cells in non-severe SARS-CoV-2 infection. Each CDR3 protein is one row after TCRdb ran MiXCR on the 5' RACE reads. The sample yields 70,000 to 95,000 distinct CDR3 sequences, approximately 15% seen once. Sequencing was done on a sample of whole blood. The receptors were sampled from an adult who was a healthcare worker with PCR-confirmed SARS-CoV-2 infection or an uninfected control (not recorded which).

This chain connects TRBV2 to TRBJ2-5; possible D gene TRBD1, 6 bases. Between the trimmed V and J ends, which lost 6 bases and 7 bases, there was a span of 18 bases. CDR1 SNHLY and CDR2 FYNNEI come from the germline V gene. This CDR3 is built from 14 residues. CDR3 region: CASRTPGTSGTQYF. The CDR3 nucleotides read TGTGCCAGCAGAACCCCCGGGACATCCGGGACCCAGTACTTC.

The chain has TRBV6-2 or TRBV6-3 and TRBJ2-7; D possibly corresponds to TRBD2 (5 bases). V lost 2 bases, J lost 2 bases, and 13 bases lay in between. This CDR3 has 15 residues. Germline V gene sequence: CDR1 MNHEY, CDR2 SVGEGT. The CDR3 region is CASSYVKAETYEQYF. The CDR3 bases are TGTGCCAGCAGTTACGTCAAAGCGGAGACCTACGAGCAGTACTTC.

The V and J genes are TRBV14 and TRBJ2-3, with D unresolved. Between the trimmed V and J ends, which lost 0 bases and 5 bases, there was a span of 6 bases. This CDR3 region has 13 residues. Germline-derived CDR1 and CDR2 are SGHDN and FVKESK. Here the CDR3 reads CASSQDYGDTQYF. For the CDR3, the DNA is TGTGCCAGCAGCCAAGATTACGGAGATACGCAGTATTTT.

This clonotype showed up just a few times. The chain joins TRBV2 to TRBJ2-1, with 14 nucleotides matching TRBD2. J gave up 6 bases and V 4 bases, and 2 bases lay outside the gene matches. The CDR3 is made up of 15 amino acids. Germline V lookup: CDR1 SNHLY, CDR2 FYNNEI. CDR3 residues: CASSGTSGGFNEQFF. Here the CDR3 DNA reads TGTGCCAGCAGTGGGACTAGCGGGGGGTTCAATGAGCAGTTCTTC.

This clonotype was detected ten times or more. The chain employs TRBV3-1 and TRBJ2-1; D possibly uses TRBD1 or TRBD2 (6 bases each). Trimming left V 4 bases short and J 7 bases short, with 14 bases between. The CDR3 has 14 residues. Germline CDR1 is LGHDT and CDR2 is YNNKEL (reference sequence). The CDR3 loop reads CASSRTAGENEQFF. The CDR3 DNA reads TGTGCCAGCAGCCGGACAGCGGGCGAGAATGAGCAGTTCTTC.

This clonotype has more than one count but fewer than ten. The chain uses TRBV7-8 and TRBJ1-1; 7 bases align to TRBD1. With V trimmed by 0 bases and J by 8 bases, 9 bases remained unmatched. CDR3 length: 15 residues. Germline CDR1 reads SGHVS; CDR2 reads FQNEAQ. CDR3 region: CASSLAGRGAVEAFF. CDR3 coding DNA: TGTGCCAGCAGCTTAGCGGGCAGGGGGGCCGTGGAAGCTTTCTTT.

This clonotype showed up just a few times. V gene TRBV9 combines with J gene TRBJ1-4; tentative D call: TRBD1 (6 bases). The CDR3 extends over 15 amino acids. With 0 bases removed from V and 8 bases from J, the gap between germline ends came to 14 bases. Germline values: CDR1 SGDLS, CDR2 YYNGEE. The CDR3 loop reads CASSVDTGGNEKLFF. The CDR3 nucleotides are TGTGCCAGCAGCGTAGATACGGGGGGCAACGAAAAACTGTTTTTT.

The V call is TRBV12-3 or TRBV12-4, the J call TRBJ1-1, with 7 bases that match TRBD1. The CDR3 loop spans 15 amino acids. The J segment lost 0 bases and the V segment lost 3 bases, leaving 4 bases of the junction unmatched. This chain's CDR3 is CASSFGDSMNTEAFF. CDR3 nucleotides: TGTGCCAGCAGTTTTGGGGACAGCATGAACACTGAAGCTTTCTTT.

This clonotype was detected a few times. The chain carries TRBV28 and TRBJ2-3; possibly TRBD2 for D (5 bases). CDR3 length equals 14 residues. With 10 bases removed from V and 0 bases from J, the gap between germline ends came to 14 bases. CDR1 and CDR2 (germline): MDHEN, SYDVKM. The CDR3: CATSRRGSTDTQYF. For the CDR3, the DNA is TGTGCCACCTCCCGACGGGGTAGCACAGATACGCAGTATTTT. Complete variable domain (other parts from reference TRBV28 and TRBJ2-3): DVKVTQSSRYLVKRTGEKVFLECVQDMDHENMFWYRQDPGLGLRLIYFSYDVKMKEKGDIPEGYSVSREKKERFSLILESASTNQTSMYLCATSRRGSTDTQYFGPGTRLTVL.

The rearrangement links TRBV5-1 to TRBJ1-3; 8 bases map to TRBD1. Germline V gives CDR1 SGHRS, CDR2 YFSETQ. The CDR3 totals 17 residues. V was pared by 4 bases and J by 5 bases, with 14 bases of the junction left unmatched. The CDR3 nucleotides are TGCGCCAGCAGCCGTCGTACTTCAGGACAGGGCCGAAACACCATATATTTT. Translating it yields CASSRRTSGQGRNTIYF.

This clonotype has a handful of counts. The chain uses TRBV7-3 and TRBJ2-1; TRBD2 aligns across 10 bases. Trimming at V came to 4 bases and at J to 4 bases, leaving 4 bases not matched to a gene. This CDR3 is built from 15 residues. Germline CDR1 and CDR2: SGHTA and FQGTGA. In DNA form, the CDR3 reads TGTGCCAGCAGCTCCCAACTAGCGGGATACAATGAGCAGTTCTTC. This codes for CASSSQLAGYNEQFF.

This clonotype was picked up many times. J is TRBJ2-2 and V is TRBV18, with D hard to call. V lost 2 bases to trimming and J lost 4 bases, with 5 bases between them. Germline CDR1 is KGHSH and CDR2 is LQKENI. The CDR3 covers 13 residues. CDR3: CASSPTVTGELFF. In nucleotides, the CDR3 is TGTGCCAGCTCACCAACCGTCACCGGGGAGCTGTTTTTT.

The chain recombines TRBV29-1 with TRBJ2-5; either TRBD1 or TRBD2 may supply D (6 bases each). The CDR3 has 12 amino acids. V lost 5 bases and J 5 bases, leaving 12 bases between the germline ends. Germline CDR1 and CDR2: SQVTM and ANQGSEA. CDR3 sequence (DNA): TGCAGCGTTATCATAGGGGGGGAGACCCAGTACTTC. Its protein product is CSVIIGGETQYF.